The 30 T cell receptor beta chains below all came from one sample that was sequenced in a study of cytomegalovirus exposure and HLA in healthy donors. The PCR employed 60 Vbeta primers together with 13 Jbeta primers. Repertoires were generated with immunoSEQ multiplex PCR, while TCRdb's copy carries only in-frame clones and drops some. The sample has 85,000 to 95,000 clones; 6.5% to 8% are singletons. Material: PBMCs. The origin of the receptors is a man in his forties or fifties in good health and CMV-seronegative.

A few counts support this clone. V gene TRBV4-1 combines with J gene TRBJ2-5, with 11 bases lining up with TRBD2. TRBJ2-7 explains the end of the DNA better; the J call may be wrong. Germline loops: CDR1 MGHRA, CDR2 YSYEKL. The CDR3 covers 18 residues. The DNA for the CDR3 is TGCGCCAGCAGCCCGACCCCACTAGCGGGAGACCCCTCCTACGAGCAGTACTTC. It encodes CASSPTPLAGDPSYEQYF.

This clone has more than one count but fewer than ten. The chain recombines TRBV28 with TRBJ2-7, with D maybe TRBD1 (5 bases). The CDR3 length is 13 residues. Germline CDR1 reads MDHEN; CDR2 reads SYDVKM. V gave up 4 bases and J gave up 1 base, with 8 bases separating them. The CDR3 spells CASSYQGSYEQYF. In DNA form, the CDR3 reads TGTGCCAGCAGTTATCAGGGTTCCTACGAGCAGTACTTC.

This clone occurred a few times. The chain carries TRBV30 and TRBJ2-1; D is uncertain. Germline V gives CDR1 GTSNPN, CDR2 SVGIG (reference sequence). The CDR3 has 11 amino acids. With 0 bases removed from V and 10 bases from J, the gap between germline ends came to 7 bases. The CDR3 DNA sequence: TGTGCCTGGAGTGTAAAAGCGGAGCAGTTCTTC. Translated, it gives CAWSVKAEQFF.

This clone was observed a handful of times. V and J are TRBV7-9 and TRBJ1-2; D is ambiguous. V was pared by 2 bases and J by 7 bases, with 14 bases between. The CDR3 is made up of 14 amino acids. Germline V gives CDR1 SEHNR, CDR2 FQNEAQ (reference sequence). The CDR3 region is CASSLPQNRSGYTF. The CDR3 coding sequence is TGTGCCAGCAGCTTACCACAAAATAGGAGTGGCTACACCTTC.

This clone turned up a few times. This rearrangement joins TRBV30 to TRBJ1-3; TRBD1 is a possible D gene (6 bases). This CDR3 spans 14 amino acids. The ends were cut back, 2 bases at V and 4 bases at J, with 12 bases in the middle. Per germline, CDR1 GTSNPN and CDR2 SVGIG (reference sequence). CDR3: CAWSSQGIGNTIYF. CDR3 sequence (DNA): TGTGCCTGGAGTTCACAGGGTATCGGAAACACCATATATTTT. The full variable domain, completed using reference TRBV30 and TRBJ1-3, is SQTIHQWPATLVQPVGSPLSLECTVEGTSNPNLYWYRQAAGRGLQLLFYSVGIGQISSEVPQNLSASRPQDRQFILSSKKLLLSDSGFYLCAWSSQGIGNTIYFGEGSWLTVV.

This clone was seen a handful of times. The rearrangement uses TRBV19 and TRBJ2-1; the D gene is possibly TRBD1 (5 bases). Germline V CDR1 and CDR2: LNHDA, SQIVND (reference sequence). Trimming stripped 5 bases from V and 0 bases from J, with 11 bases between. The CDR3 runs 15 residues. The CDR3 DNA sequence: TGTGCCAGTAGTTATGACAGCCGCTCCTACAATGAGCAGTTCTTC. It is translated as CASSYDSRSYNEQFF.

The rearrangement links TRBV27 to TRBJ2-5; TRBD2 matches at 10 bases. Germline V gives CDR1 MNHEY, CDR2 SMNVEV (reference sequence). CDR3 length equals 16 residues. V was clipped by 5 bases and J by 2 bases; unmatched bases: 8. CDR3 coding DNA: TGTGCCAGCAGTCCCGGGACTAGCGCCATTCAAGAGACCCAGTACTTC. Protein: CASSPGTSAIQETQYF.

The chain carries TRBV28 and TRBJ1-2, with D possibly TRBD1 on 6 matching bases. CDR3 size: 15 residues. Germline V gene lookup returns CDR1 MDHEN and CDR2 SYDVKM. V was shortened by 3 bases and J by 4 bases, with 15 bases between the two germline ends. CDR3 DNA sequence: TGTGCCAGCAGTTTTTACAGGGCTAGAATCTATGGCTACACCTTC. This gives the protein CASSFYRARIYGYTF.

The chain employs TRBV7-9 and TRBJ1-2; D is ambiguous. CDR1 is SEHNR, CDR2 FQNEAQ, per germline (reference sequence). Trimming shortened V by 5 bases and J by 0 bases, and 10 bases separated the two germline ends. This CDR3 spans 14 amino acids. In DNA form, the CDR3 reads TGTGCCAGCAGCAATGCCGGGACTAACTATGGCTACACCTTC. Its translation is CASSNAGTNYGYTF.

This chain joins TRBV5-4 and TRBJ1-1; TRBD1 might be the D (5 bases). The V gene lost 2 bases and the J gene lost 8 bases, with 19 bases spanning the gap. CDR3 length equals 15 residues. CDR1 and CDR2 (germline): SGHNT, YYREEE (reference sequence). The CDR3 protein is CASSLGVQGSAEAFF. CDR3 DNA: TGTGCCAGCAGCTTAGGAGTCCAGGGTTCAGCCGAAGCTTTCTTT.

This clone has just a few counts. The CDR3, as DNA: TGTGCCAGCAGCTTATTTGAGGGAGTAGGAAGACACAATGAGCAGTTCTTC. Its protein is CASSLFEGVGRHNEQFF. The chain recombines TRBV11-2 with TRBJ2-1, with D possibly matching TRBD2 (5 bases). Trimming took 2 bases from V and 5 from J, leaving 19 bases between them. In germline, CDR1 is SGHAT, CDR2 FQNNGV. The CDR3 is 17 residues long.

This clone has only a few counts. This chain joins TRBV7-9 and TRBJ2-7; D might be TRBD1 (6 bases). V shed 1 base and J shed 2 bases, with 9 bases lying between them. The CDR3 length is 14 residues. Looked up from germline, CDR1 is SEHNR and CDR2 is FQNEAQ (reference sequence). The CDR3 is CASSLVQGPYEQYF. CDR3 DNA sequence: TGTGCCAGCAGCTTAGTACAGGGACCCTACGAGCAGTACTTC.

The table lists this clone with a few counts. The chain uses TRBV21-1 and TRBJ1-1. TRBV21-1 is an annotated pseudogene. The CDR3 length is 15 residues. CDR3: CASQLDLYLNTEAFF. The CDR3 DNA follows: TGTGCCAGCCAACTAGACCTCTACTTGAACACTGAAGCTTTCTTT.

The chain links TRBV10-2 to TRBJ2-5; perhaps TRBD1 as D (5 bases). V gave up 8 bases and J gave up 5 bases, with 18 bases separating them. Germline assignment: CDR1 WSHSY and CDR2 SAAADI. There are 14 residues in the CDR3. The CDR3 nucleotides read TGCGCCAGCGGAATAGAACAGGTGGAGGAGACCCAGTACTTC. It encodes CASGIEQVEETQYF.

This clone was picked up a small number of times. This chain uses TRBV11-2 with TRBJ1-1; 9 nucleotides align to TRBD1. Trimming at V came to 3 bases and at J to 5 bases, leaving 1 base not matched to a gene. The CDR3 is made up of 13 amino acids. The germline V gene has CDR1 SGHAT and CDR2 FQNNGV. For the CDR3, the DNA is TGTGCCAGCAGCTTCGACAGGGGGACTGAAGCTTTCTTT. This sequence encodes CASSFDRGTEAFF.

This clone was detected a few times. The gene calls are TRBV7-9 and TRBJ1-2, with D unclear. This CDR3 contains 12 residues. Germline CDR1 is SEHNR and CDR2 is FQNEAQ (reference sequence). Trimming removed 9 bases at V and 2 bases at J, with 10 bases between. CDR3 in amino acids: CASFRGNYGYTF. CDR3 bases: TGTGCCAGTTTTCGGGGAAACTATGGCTACACCTTC.

The CDR3 loop is CASNQQETQYF. For the CDR3, the DNA is TGTGCCAGCAACCAGCAAGAGACCCAGTACTTC. The chain recombines TRBV2 with TRBJ2-5; D is uncertain. Trimming left V 7 bases short and J 2 bases short, with 5 bases between. Per the germline V gene, CDR1 is SNHLY and CDR2 is FYNNEI. This CDR3 region has 11 residues.

The rearrangement uses TRBV28 and TRBJ2-7; either TRBD1 or TRBD2 may supply D (6 bases each). Trimming shortened V by 6 bases and J by 4 bases, and 22 bases separated the two germline ends. Germline-derived CDR1 and CDR2 are MDHEN and SYDVKM. This CDR3 is 16 amino acids long. The CDR3 nucleotides are TGTGCCAGCAGGTTAGGGGGGACGGACATCCTGTACGAGCAGTACTTC. It yields the protein CASRLGGTDILYEQYF. Filled out from reference TRBV28 and TRBJ2-7, the complete variable domain reads DVKVTQSSRYLVKRTGEKVFLECVQDMDHENMFWYRQDPGLGLRLIYFSYDVKMKEKGDIPEGYSVSREKKERFSLILESASTNQTSMYLCASRLGGTDILYEQYFGPGTRLTVT.

In nucleotides, the CDR3 is TGTGCCAGCAGCTTCAGGAATACGCAGTATTTT. Its protein is CASSFRNTQYF. V usage is TRBV5-4 and J usage is TRBJ2-3; unclear D gene. In germline, CDR1 is SGHNT, CDR2 YYREEE (reference sequence). V lost 2 bases, J lost 7 bases, and 5 bases lay in between. This CDR3 contains 11 residues.

CDR3 coding DNA: TGTGCCAGCAGTGACTCGACAGGAGATAACTATGGCTACACCTTC. Residues: CASSDSTGDNYGYTF. The chain couples TRBV25-1 to TRBJ1-2, with TRBD1 as a possible D gene (6 bases). In germline, CDR1 is MGHDK, CDR2 SYGVNS. V was pared by 3 bases and J by 1 base, with 12 bases between. The CDR3 totals 15 residues.

This clone was observed once. The rearrangement links TRBV27 to TRBJ2-5, with 8 bases lining up with TRBD1. The last part of the DNA fits TRBJ2-7 better; the J call may be wrong. Germline CDR1 and CDR2: MNHEY and SMNVEV (reference sequence). The CDR3 sequence is 17 residues long. CDR3 bases: TGTGCCAGCAGTAATCGCCTTTCCGACAGGGGAATTCACGAGCAGTACTTC. Its translation is CASSNRLSDRGIHEQYF.

The chain has TRBV28 and TRBJ2-5; D unresolved. Germline CDR1 reads MDHEN; CDR2 reads SYDVKM. Trimming stripped 2 bases from V and 2 bases from J, with 9 bases between. The length of the CDR3 is 14 residues. This chain's CDR3 is CASSLRQTQETQYF. The CDR3 DNA reads TGTGCCAGCAGTTTAAGGCAGACACAAGAGACCCAGTACTTC.

Only a few counts were recorded for this clone. The chain combines TRBV4-2 with TRBJ2-1; TRBD2 agrees at 11 bases. The CDR3 runs 15 residues. Trimming at V came to 5 bases and at J to 10 bases, leaving 10 bases not matched to a gene. In germline, CDR1 is LGHNA, CDR2 YNFKEQ. CDR3 sequence reads: CASSVPGLAAGEQFF. CDR3 bases: TGTGCCAGCAGCGTTCCGGGACTAGCGGCGGGGGAGCAGTTCTTC.

This sequence joins TRBV15 and TRBJ2-7; TRBD1 aligns across 11 bases. With V trimmed by 4 bases and J by 4 bases, 6 bases remained unmatched. CDR1 LNHNV and CDR2 YYDKDF come from the germline V gene (reference sequence). This CDR3 has 15 residues. The CDR3, as DNA: TGTGCCACCAGCACGGACAGGGGGCTTAAGTACGAGCAGTACTTC. It specifies CATSTDRGLKYEQYF.

V gene TRBV28 combines with J gene TRBJ2-1; 9 positions match TRBD2. Germline V CDR1 and CDR2: MDHEN, SYDVKM. The CDR3 is 13 amino acids. V lost 5 bases and J lost 14; bases outside the gene matches: 10. The CDR3 DNA follows: TGTGCCAGCAGTGGCGGGAGGGCCTTTGGAGAGTTCTTC. It yields the protein CASSGGRAFGEFF.

V gene TRBV19 combines with J gene TRBJ2-2; no clear D. CDR3 size: 16 residues. The ends were cut back, 3 bases at V and 8 bases at J, with 19 bases in the middle. Per the germline V gene, CDR1 is LNHDA and CDR2 is SQIVND (reference sequence). The CDR3: CASSIRLNSGTGELFF. CDR3 DNA: TGTGCCAGTAGTATTCGGTTGAACAGTGGAACGGGGGAGCTGTTTTTT.

The chain employs TRBV6-6 and TRBJ1-6; 7 bases are a match to TRBD1. The V and J ends lost 6 bases and 7 bases, in that order; junction bases with no gene match: 12. The CDR3 sequence is 16 residues long. Germline V gene lookup returns CDR1 MNHNY and CDR2 SVGAGI (reference sequence). CDR3 in DNA: TGTGCCAGCAGACTACTAACCGGGACAGACAATTCACCCCTCCACTTT. This gives the protein CASRLLTGTDNSPLHF.

In this sample, this clone turned up a few times. V is TRBV5-4 and J is TRBJ2-1; 12 bases align to TRBD2. CDR1 and CDR2 from the germline V gene are SGHNT and YYREEE (reference sequence). The trim removed 0 bases at V and 9 bases at J, leaving 4 bases unmatched. The CDR3 is 15 amino acids. The chain's CDR3 is CASSLASGRALEQFF. CDR3 DNA sequence: TGTGCCAGCAGCTTGGCTAGCGGGAGGGCCCTTGAGCAGTTCTTC.

The chain has TRBV5-6 and TRBJ1-6, with 11 bases fitting TRBD1. Germline-derived CDR1 and CDR2 are SGHDT and YYEEEE. J was trimmed by 5 bases and V by 0 bases; bases with no gene match: 10. The CDR3 sequence is 19 residues long. DNA of the CDR3: TGTGCCAGCAGCTTGGCGGGTTCGGACAGGGGGCCTGATAATTCACCCCTCCACTTT. Amino acids: CASSLAGSDRGPDNSPLHF.

This clone has just a few counts. This chain joins TRBV7-9 and TRBJ1-2; D is undetermined. Trimming pared 6 bases from V and 0 bases from J, leaving 17 bases between. In germline, CDR1 is SEHNR, CDR2 FQNEAQ (reference sequence). This CDR3 spans 16 amino acids. CDR3 sequence (DNA): TGTGCCAGCAGTTATAGTCCGGGATTAGCTAACTATGGCTACACCTTC. Its protein product is CASSYSPGLANYGYTF.